The present entry profiles one TCR beta chain with its context. In the authors' workflow: By means of reference gene primer amplification, nucleated cell counts were estimated. Generated by immunoSEQ multiplex PCR, the TCRdb table keeps only in-frame clones and is missing some. Clonal size and the V and J genes are those of that table, whereas D and trimming came from the DNA. The table lists some 95,000 clones, around three quarters of them singletons. This CDR3 is built from 15 residues. The germline CDR1 and CDR2 sequences are SGHRS and YFSETQ. Deletions cut 1 base from V and 4 bases from J, with 13 bases between. The source of the sample is a study of blood T cell repertoires in COVID-19. Study as a whole: The United States, Italy and Spain supplied acute and convalescent COVID-19 samples. T cells, B-cell-depleted T cells, or PBMCs provided the cDNA or gDNA that served as material.

The sequence was obtained from a man aged 45 to 65 who had recovered from COVID-19. Sequenced: peripheral blood. The chain links TRBV5-1 to TRBJ2-3, with a weak D call TRBD1 (5 bases). CDR3 sequence reads: CASSLTQGRADTQYF. The CDR3 DNA reads TGCGCCAGCAGCTTGACCCAGGGCCGCGCAGATACGCAGTATTTT.